The next 17 T cell receptor beta chains were all read from a single sample in a study of cytomegalovirus exposure and HLA in healthy donors (dated by TCRdb to the late 2010s). The library came from the immunoSEQ multiplex PCR assay. A mixture of 60 forward primers for TCR Vbeta segments and 13 reverse primers for TCR Jbeta segments was used in the multiplex PCR. TCRdb stores this immuneACCESS table with in-frame sequences only. Part of the clones is absent; in the studies checked, under half of the shortfall reflects unresolved V genes, and no reason is known for the rest. Across this sample there are some 93,000 clones, with approximately 83% seen only once. Around 3.8% of the sample rests with the top ten. Sequenced material: PBMCs. Receptors were obtained from a man aged 50 to 60 in good health and CMV-seronegative.

The V gene is TRBV10-1, the J gene TRBJ1-2; 9 bases match TRBD1. From germline, CDR1 is WNHNN and CDR2 SYGVQD (reference sequence). V shed 2 bases, J shed 6 bases, and the junction held 10 bases outside the gene matches. The CDR3 is made up of 16 amino acids. The CDR3: CASSEEVGQGMDGYTF. CDR3 in DNA: TGCGCCAGCAGTGAGGAGGTGGGACAGGGTATGGATGGCTACACCTTC.

The chain carries TRBV2 and TRBJ2-7; the match to TRBD2 covers 9 bases. Germline V gives CDR1 SNHLY, CDR2 FYNNEI. This CDR3 region has 14 residues. V lost 6 bases and J lost 7; bases outside the gene matches: 10. Written as DNA, the CDR3 is TGTGCCAGCAGGCAATTAGCGGGAGTGGGGGAGCAGTACTTC. Its protein is CASRQLAGVGEQYF.

V and J are TRBV10-3 and TRBJ2-7; possibly TRBD1 for D (6 bases). The CDR3 sequence is 12 residues long. Germline CDR1 reads ENHRY; CDR2 reads SYGVKD. V was clipped by 8 bases and J by 4 bases, with 12 bases between them. The CDR3 nucleotides are TGTGCCATCGAGACAGGCGGATACGAGCAGTACTTC. Translated: CAIETGGYEQYF.

The sample holds a few counts of this clone. The J gene is TRBJ2-2, the V gene TRBV9; TRBD1 matches at 8 bases. J lost 4 bases, V lost 0 bases, and 5 bases had no gene match. This CDR3 region has 16 residues. Germline V CDR1 and CDR2: SGDLS, YYNGEE. CDR3 region: CASSVDTGGSTGELFF. The CDR3 region has the DNA TGTGCCAGCAGCGTAGACACAGGGGGAAGCACCGGGGAGCTGTTTTTT.

The rearrangement joins TRBV27 to TRBJ2-3; the D gene is possibly TRBD2 (5 bases). The CDR3 length is 13 residues. Germline lookup yields CDR1 MNHEY and CDR2 SMNVEV (reference sequence). V was clipped by 7 bases and J by 2 bases, with 10 bases between them. This CDR3 reads CASKDSNTDTQYF. CDR3 bases: TGTGCCAGCAAGGACTCCAACACAGATACGCAGTATTTT.

This sequence joins TRBV18 and TRBJ1-1, with 11 bases aligning to TRBD1. Trimming cost V 3 bases and J 2 bases; bases outside gene matches: 2. Looked up from germline, CDR1 is KGHSH and CDR2 is LQKENI. The CDR3 extends over 15 amino acids. The CDR3 DNA is TGTGCCAGCTCACCTGGACAGGGGGCCAACACTGAAGCTTTCTTT. Translation gives CASSPGQGANTEAFF.

The chain is built from TRBV6-1 and TRBJ2-6; D is perhaps TRBD2 (5 bases). CDR1 and CDR2 from the germline V gene are MNHNS and SASEGT. The CDR3 totals 14 residues. Trimming left V 7 bases short and J 1 base short, with 8 bases between. CDR3 residues: CASTGGSGANVLTF. The CDR3 region has the DNA TGTGCCAGCACCGGAGGATCTGGGGCCAACGTCCTGACTTTC.

This clone appeared once. J is TRBJ1-2 and V is TRBV7-2, with 9 bases identical to TRBD1. V was pared by 2 bases and J by 8 bases, with 6 bases of the junction left unmatched. The CDR3 runs 14 residues. Germline V CDR1 and CDR2: SGHTA, FQGNSA. The CDR3 reads CASSLTGGAGGYTF. The CDR3 DNA is TGTGCCAGCAGCTTAACAGGGGGCGCGGGAGGCTACACCTTC.

The V gene is TRBV6-5, the J gene TRBJ1-2, with a weak D call TRBD1 (6 bases). This CDR3 region has 13 residues. Trimming cost V 2 bases and J 8 bases, with 12 bases left between them. Germline V lookup: CDR1 MNHEY, CDR2 SVGAGI. This chain's CDR3 is CASSYRGLGGYTF. Here the CDR3 DNA reads TGTGCCAGCAGTTACAGGGGGTTAGGCGGCTACACCTTC.

This chain uses TRBV6-5 with TRBJ2-5, with D unclear. Looked up from germline, CDR1 is MNHEY and CDR2 is SVGAGI. The CDR3 is made up of 13 amino acids. V lost 10 bases, J lost 2 bases, and 14 bases lay in between. CDR3 in amino acids: CATVAAGQETQYF. CDR3 in DNA: TGTGCCACCGTCGCAGCAGGACAAGAGACCCAGTACTTC.

V and J are TRBV5-6 and TRBJ2-3; possibly TRBD2 for D (6 bases). V was shortened by 5 bases and J by 6 bases, with 16 bases between the two germline ends. Per germline, CDR1 SGHDT and CDR2 YYEEEE. The CDR3 runs to 14 residues. CDR3 nucleotides: TGTGCCAGCAGGACGGGAGTAGCAAGCGATACGCAGTATTTT. Translating gives CASRTGVASDTQYF.

V gene TRBV27 combines with J gene TRBJ2-1, with 7 positions matching TRBD2. Germline V gene sequence: CDR1 MNHEY, CDR2 SMNVEV (reference sequence). This CDR3 has 15 residues. Losses at the gene ends were 3 bases for V and 4 bases for J; bases not matched to a gene: 6. The CDR3 bases are TGTGCCAGCAGTTTGGGGTGGGAGGGGTACAATGAGCAGTTCTTC. It is translated as CASSLGWEGYNEQFF.

This rearrangement joins TRBV29-1 to TRBJ1-4, with TRBD1 matching over 10 bases. This CDR3 region has 13 residues. V was clipped by 4 bases and J by 7 bases; unmatched bases: 3. Germline assignment: CDR1 SQVTM and CDR2 ANQGSEA. The CDR3: CSVADRGGEKLFF. CDR3 DNA: TGCAGCGTTGCGGACAGGGGGGGTGAAAAACTGTTTTTT.

The chain combines TRBV27 with TRBJ1-4; 8 bases agree with TRBD1. CDR3 length equals 14 residues. Germline-derived CDR1 and CDR2 are MNHEY and SMNVEV (reference sequence). Trimming cost V 5 bases and J 7 bases; bases outside gene matches: 6. In DNA form, the CDR3 reads TGTGCCAGCAGTCAGCAGGGGGCAAGTGAAAAACTGTTTTTT. It translates to CASSQQGASEKLFF.

The genes are TRBV14 and TRBJ1-6; 9 positions agree with TRBD1. CDR1 is SGHDN, CDR2 FVKESK, per germline. J was trimmed by 10 bases and V by 3 bases; bases with no gene match: 4. The CDR3 has 14 amino acids. CDR3 amino acids: CASSQDRGGSPLHF. The CDR3 nucleotides read TGTGCCAGCAGCCAGGACAGGGGAGGGTCACCCCTCCACTTT.

This rearrangement joins TRBV25-1 to TRBJ1-1; D may be TRBD1 (6 bases). Germline V gene sequence: CDR1 MGHDK, CDR2 SYGVNS. V shed 1 base and J shed 8 bases, with 11 bases lying between them. CDR3 length equals 13 residues. The CDR3: CASSESQGSEAFF. Written as DNA, the CDR3 is TGTGCCAGCAGTGAATCACAGGGTTCAGAAGCTTTCTTT.

The chain has TRBV5-1 and TRBJ2-2; D is perhaps TRBD2 (5 bases). The CDR3 consists of 16 residues. Germline V gene lookup returns CDR1 SGHRS and CDR2 YFSETQ. V lost 0 bases, J lost 5 bases, and 14 bases lay in between. The DNA of the CDR3 is TGCGCCAGCAGCTTGGGCGTAGATTCGGGGACCGGGGAGCTGTTTTTT. Encoded protein: CASSLGVDSGTGELFF.